Presented here are 23 T cell receptor beta chains from one specimen sequenced in a study of shared clonotypes between healthy human individuals (dated by TCRdb to between 2020 and 2021). The method behind the library was the immunoSEQ multiplex PCR assay. TCRdb obtained this table from immuneACCESS and retained in-frame rearrangements with V and J assigned. These tables miss some clones; where compared with another copy, unresolved V genes account for less than half of the shortfall, and the remainder is unexplained. The sample yields a few million clones; more than 85% were counted once. The biggest ten clones account for 0.39% of the sample. Sequenced: naive CD4+ T cells from PBMCs. This sample's cell subset or site label indicates: CD45RA+ positively selected. Receptor source: a man younger than 35 in good health. Some clones in this sample may be carry-over from other donors' samples.

This clone was observed a single time. This CDR3 reads CASSQNRDTQYF. The CDR3 bases are TGCGCCAGCAGCCAGAACCGGGATACGCAGTATTTT. This sequence joins TRBV5-1 and TRBJ2-3; no firm D call. The CDR3 sequence is 12 residues long. Germline V lookup: CDR1 SGHRS, CDR2 YFSETQ. V was shortened by 4 bases and J by 6 bases, with 9 bases between the two germline ends.

The chain joins TRBV29-1 to TRBJ1-4; 9 bases agree with TRBD1. CDR3 size: 13 residues. Unmatched junction bases numbered 4, after V lost 4 bases and J lost 7 bases. Germline V lookup: CDR1 SQVTM, CDR2 ANQGSEA. CDR3 amino acids: CSVGYRGLEKLFF. In nucleotides, the CDR3 is TGCAGCGTTGGTTACAGGGGGCTTGAAAAACTGTTTTTT.

The rearrangement links TRBV2 to TRBJ1-1; no reliable D call. The CDR3 spans 11 residues. Trimming stripped 11 bases from V and 4 bases from J, with 11 bases between. Germline values: CDR1 SNHLY, CDR2 FYNNEI. The CDR3 reads CASRSGTEAFF. The CDR3 region has the DNA TGTGCCTCCCGGTCGGGCACTGAAGCTTTCTTT.

In this sample, this clone turned up once. This sample also contains other DNA sequences that code for the same CDR3. The chain is built from TRBV6-5 and TRBJ2-7; 7 nucleotides match TRBD2. J gave up 4 bases and V 6 bases, and 6 bases lay outside the gene matches. CDR1 MNHEY and CDR2 SVGAGI come from the germline V gene. This CDR3 contains 13 residues. DNA for the CDR3: TGTGCCAGCAGCCCCTGGCGGGGGTACGAGCAGTACTTC. Its translation is CASSPWRGYEQYF.

The genes are TRBV2 and TRBJ2-2; D possibly corresponds to TRBD2 (6 bases). V was trimmed by 11 bases and J by 6 bases, leaving 16 bases between them. CDR3 length: 13 residues. Germline CDR1 SNHLY, CDR2 FYNNEI. In nucleotides, the CDR3 is TGTGCCTCCACCCGGGAGTCGGCCGGGGAGCTGTTTTTT. Its translation is CASTRESAGELFF.

This chain connects TRBV10-2 to TRBJ1-1; a weak D match, TRBD1 (6 bases). Germline CDR1 reads WSHSY; CDR2 reads SAAADI. This CDR3 spans 13 amino acids. CDR3 sequence: CALQSQGDTEAFF. The CDR3 DNA reads as TGCGCTTTACAATCACAGGGAGACACTGAAGCTTTCTTT.

This clone was observed once. This chain links TRBV11-1 with TRBJ2-7, with D maybe TRBD2 (6 bases). The CDR3 runs to 16 residues. The V end was cut by 1 base, the J end by 3 bases, with 16 bases between. CDR1 and CDR2 (germline): SGHAT, FQDESV (reference sequence). CDR3 nucleotide sequence: TGTGCCAGCAGCTTAGGGCTTGGAGGGAGTTTCTACGAGCAGTACTTC. This sequence encodes CASSLGLGGSFYEQYF. The full variable domain, rest sourced from reference TRBV11-1 and TRBJ2-7, is EAEVAQSPRYKITEKSQAVAFWCDPISGHATLYWYRQILGQGPELLVQFQDESVVDDSQLPKDRFSAERLKGVDSTLKIQPAELGDSAMYLCASSLGLGGSFYEQYFGPGTRLTVT.

As concerns this clone: This sample also contains other DNA sequences that code for the same CDR3. The chain employs TRBV7-3 and TRBJ2-5; 7 nucleotides agree with TRBD2. Unmatched junction bases numbered 4, after V lost 1 base and J lost 5 bases. The length of the CDR3 is 14 residues. Germline V CDR1 and CDR2: SGHTA, FQGTGA. Here the CDR3 reads CASSLSGSEETQYF. In DNA form, the CDR3 reads TGTGCCAGCAGCTTAAGCGGGAGCGAGGAGACCCAGTACTTC.

V usage is TRBV6-5 and J usage is TRBJ1-2; no reliable D call. The CDR3 extends over 14 amino acids. Looked up from germline, CDR1 is MNHEY and CDR2 is SVGAGI. Trimming removed 5 bases at V and 0 bases at J, with 10 bases between. CDR3 in amino acids: CASSLRRSNYGYTF. DNA of the CDR3: TGTGCCAGCAGTCTCCGACGATCTAACTATGGCTACACCTTC.

The J gene is TRBJ1-1, the V gene TRBV5-4; the D gene is possibly TRBD1 (5 bases). CDR1 is SGHNT, CDR2 YYREEE, per germline (reference sequence). V lost 4 bases to trimming and J lost 1 base, with 8 bases between them. There are 13 residues in the CDR3. The CDR3 DNA reads as TGTGCCAGCAGCCGGGACCAGAACACTGAAGCTTTCTTT. Its protein is CASSRDQNTEAFF.

V usage is TRBV29-1 and J usage is TRBJ2-1; TRBD1 is a possible D gene (5 bases). V was cut by 3 bases and J by 2 bases, with 11 bases left in between. The germline gives CDR1 SQVTM, CDR2 ANQGSEA. The CDR3 is 14 residues long. CDR3 region: CSVDAGPPYNEQFF. The CDR3 DNA is TGCAGCGTTGATGCAGGGCCACCCTACAATGAGCAGTTCTTC.

The gene calls are TRBV4-1 and TRBJ2-5, with 10 bases that match TRBD2. V dropped 4 bases and J dropped 3; count of bases not matched to a gene: 8. The CDR3 totals 16 residues. Germline V gives CDR1 MGHRA, CDR2 YSYEKL. CDR3: CASSLGLAVQKETQYF. The CDR3 DNA follows: TGCGCCAGCAGCCTCGGACTAGCGGTCCAAAAAGAGACCCAGTACTTC.

The V and J genes are TRBV4-1 and TRBJ2-1, with 7 nucleotides matching TRBD1. J gave up 2 bases and V 1 base, and 2 bases lay outside the gene matches. Germline V gene data show CDR1 as MGHRA and CDR2 as YSYEKL. This CDR3 contains 15 residues. The CDR3 reads CASSQGQGAYNEQFF. The CDR3 region has the DNA TGCGCCAGCAGCCAAGGTCAGGGGGCCTACAATGAGCAGTTCTTC.

To note about this clone: Additional DNA sequences in this sample encode the identical CDR3. The CDR3 region is CASSLGGSEQYF. The CDR3 DNA reads TGCGCCAGCAGCTTGGGGGGTAGCGAGCAGTACTTC. The V and J genes are TRBV5-1 and TRBJ2-7; D is unresolved. Germline V lookup: CDR1 SGHRS, CDR2 YFSETQ. The CDR3 sequence is 12 residues long. V lost 0 bases to trimming and J lost 6 bases, with 7 bases between them.

The rearrangement uses TRBV5-1 and TRBJ2-2, with D tentatively TRBD2 (6 bases). Germline CDR1 SGHRS, CDR2 YFSETQ. CDR3 size: 16 residues. V was cut by 3 bases and J by 1 base, with 13 bases left in between. The CDR3 here is CASSSRTIQNTGELFF. CDR3 sequence (DNA): TGCGCCAGCAGCTCCAGGACTATACAGAACACCGGGGAGCTGTTTTTT.

The chain uses TRBV5-4 and TRBJ1-4; D call uncertain. The germline V gene has CDR1 SGHNT and CDR2 YYREEE (reference sequence). Between the trimmed V and J ends, which lost 7 bases and 7 bases, there was a span of 14 bases. This CDR3 comprises 13 residues. In DNA form, the CDR3 reads TGTGCCAGCGGTCCGTCGCCGGCTGAAAAACTGTTTTTT. Amino acid sequence: CASGPSPAEKLFF.

Details on this clone: The junction departs from the called germline gene at one end, perhaps through a read error. The identical CDR3 is also encoded by other nucleotide sequences in the sample. The chain combines TRBV5-1 with TRBJ2-2, with a tentative D call TRBD1 (5 bases). The CDR3 has 16 residues. CDR1 is SGHRS, CDR2 YFSETQ, per germline. This CDR3 reads CASSLVVGPNTGELFF. The CDR3 DNA is TGCGCCAGCAGCTTGGTCGTGGGGCCGAATACCGGGGAGCTGTTTTTT.

This chain links TRBV4-1 with TRBJ2-5; D gene unclear. The CDR3 contains 17 residues. The germline V gene has CDR1 MGHRA and CDR2 YSYEKL. V lost 2 bases, J lost 0 bases, and 16 bases lay in between. This CDR3 is CASSQSPDVANQETQYF. The DNA for the CDR3 is TGCGCCAGCAGCCAATCCCCGGATGTTGCTAACCAAGAGACCCAGTACTTC.

The gene calls are TRBV6-5 and TRBJ2-3; D may be TRBD2 (5 bases). Trimming took 5 bases from V and 4 from J, leaving 16 bases between them. The CDR3 runs 15 residues. Germline V lookup: CDR1 MNHEY, CDR2 SVGAGI. The CDR3 loop is CASSSLLGPPDTQYF. CDR3 nucleotide sequence: TGTGCCAGCAGTAGTCTACTAGGTCCCCCAGATACGCAGTATTTT.

The chain recombines TRBV13 with TRBJ2-1, with D unclear. Deletions cut 0 bases from V and 3 bases from J, with 6 bases between. This CDR3 is 14 amino acids long. From germline, CDR1 is PRHDT and CDR2 FYEKMQ (reference sequence). The CDR3 spells CASSLGPLYNEQFF. CDR3 DNA sequence: TGTGCCAGCAGCTTAGGTCCCCTCTACAATGAGCAGTTCTTC.

The J gene is TRBJ2-1, the V gene TRBV6-5, with 11 positions matching TRBD2. The germline V gene encodes CDR1 MNHEY and CDR2 SVGAGI. The V segment lost 2 bases and the J segment 6 bases; nucleotides outside the gene matches: 3. CDR3 length: 15 amino acids. This CDR3 reads CASSYVLAGGNEQFF. The CDR3 DNA reads TGTGCCAGCAGTTACGTCCTAGCGGGAGGCAATGAGCAGTTCTTC.

A remark on this clone: Other nucleotide sequences from this sample produce the same CDR3. The chain uses TRBV19 and TRBJ1-1; 7 bases fit TRBD1. The length of the CDR3 is 13 residues. V dropped 3 bases and J dropped 3; count of bases not matched to a gene: 1. CDR1 and CDR2 (germline): LNHDA, SQIVND (reference sequence). The CDR3 coding sequence is TGTGCCAGTAGTATCCAGGGGGACACTGAAGCTTTCTTT. Its protein is CASSIQGDTEAFF.

The rearrangement uses TRBV27 and TRBJ1-5; D possibly corresponds to TRBD1 (6 bases). CDR3 size: 17 residues. V lost 4 bases to trimming and J lost 2 bases, with 18 bases between them. Looked up from germline, CDR1 is MNHEY and CDR2 is SMNVEV (reference sequence). The CDR3: CASSSHLQGFGNQPQHF. CDR3 DNA sequence: TGTGCCAGCAGTTCGCACCTACAGGGTTTCGGCAATCAGCCCCAGCATTTT.